This entry lists 4 T cell receptor beta chains sequenced from one sample in a study of control samples from healthy donors and cancer patients. Assay used: immunoSEQ multiplex PCR; TCRdb lists only in-frame clones, some missing. The sample comprises approximately 110,000 clones, roughly 90% of which are singletons, and around 7.6% rests with the top ten. The material sequenced was blood. The receptors were sampled from a woman younger than 30 in good health.

The chain joins TRBV18 to TRBJ1-5; D not resolved. The CDR3 contains 14 residues. Between the trimmed V and J ends, which lost 2 bases and 5 bases, there was a span of 10 bases. CDR1 and CDR2 (germline): KGHSH, LQKENI. The CDR3 nucleotides read TGTGCCAGCTCACCATTTTCCAACGATCAGCCCCAGCATTTT. Protein product: CASSPFSNDQPQHF.

This chain connects TRBV30 to TRBJ1-2; unclear D gene. The CDR3 is made up of 11 amino acids. The V end lost 5 bases, the J end lost 5 bases, and 9 bases lay between the germline ends. Germline V gives CDR1 GTSNPN, CDR2 SVGIG (reference sequence). The CDR3 nucleotides read TGTGCCTGGTCGGCGGCATATGGCTACACCTTC. This codes for CAWSAAYGYTF.

This chain links TRBV9 with TRBJ2-7, with a tentative D call TRBD1 (6 bases). The CDR3 extends over 18 amino acids. V lost 0 bases and J 5 bases, leaving 24 bases between the germline ends. CDR1 and CDR2 from the germline V gene are SGDLS and YYNGEE. This CDR3 is CASSVVCIETGPSHEQYF. The CDR3 region has the DNA TGTGCCAGCAGCGTAGTCTGCATTGAGACAGGCCCGAGCCACGAGCAGTACTTC.

This clone was detected only once. Additional DNA sequences in this sample encode the identical CDR3. The chain uses TRBV28 and TRBJ1-1; a weak D match, TRBD1 (5 bases). The CDR3 is made up of 15 amino acids. Trimming took 2 bases from V and 3 from J, leaving 13 bases between them. Germline V gene data show CDR1 as MDHEN and CDR2 as SYDVKM. In nucleotides, the CDR3 is TGTGCCAGCAGTTTAGGGGGTGGGGGGGACACTGAAGCTTTCTTT. It yields the protein CASSLGGGGDTEAFF.